Below are 4 T cell receptor beta chains sequenced from a single sample in a study of early T cells in non-severe SARS-CoV-2 infection. TCRdb re-analysed the 5' RACE reads in MiXCR, keeping a single row per CDR3 protein. The data contain 30,000 to 35,000 distinct CDR3 sequences, 5.5% to 8% of them seen just once; the ten biggest clones take up 2.5% to 3%. Sample: whole blood. The receptors here all came from an adult who was a healthcare worker with PCR-confirmed SARS-CoV-2 infection or an uninfected control (not recorded which).

This clonotype was seen a handful of times. The genes are TRBV12-3 or TRBV12-4 and TRBJ2-7; 8 positions agree with TRBD2. V was clipped by 3 bases and J by 2 bases; unmatched bases: 6. The CDR3 is made up of 15 amino acids. The CDR3 DNA is TGTGCCAGCAGTTTGGTGGGACTAGTACCCTACGAGCAGTACTTC. Amino acids: CASSLVGLVPYEQYF.

The chain links TRBV12-3 or TRBV12-4 to TRBJ2-1; no reliable D call. The germline V and J ends were trimmed by 4 bases and 4 bases, with 11 bases remaining between them. This CDR3 region has 14 residues. DNA of the CDR3: TGTGCCAGCAGTTCCACTACAAAGTACAATGAGCAGTTCTTC. As protein: CASSSTTKYNEQFF.

In this sample, this clonotype turned up a few times. The CDR3 reads CASSPLGREETQYF. CDR3 DNA sequence: TGTGCCAGCAGCCCCCTCGGGAGAGAAGAGACCCAGTACTTC. The V call is TRBV4-2, the J call TRBJ2-5; possibly TRBD2 for D (6 bases). Trimming pared 4 bases from V and 3 bases from J, leaving 12 bases between. Germline values: CDR1 LGHNA, CDR2 YNFKEQ. The CDR3 has 14 amino acids.

This clonotype turned up a few times. This may come from a read error, since a much larger clone is one base off. The chain carries TRBV28 and TRBJ2-3; D is unresolved. This CDR3 is built from 13 residues. The V gene lost 2 bases and the J gene lost 0 bases, with 3 bases spanning the gap. Looked up from germline, CDR1 is MDHEN and CDR2 is SYDVKM. The CDR3 loop is CASSLVSTDTQYF. The CDR3 nucleotides are TGTGCCAGCAGTTTAGTCAGCACAGATACGCAGTATTTT.